This T cell receptor beta chain is drawn from a study of shared clonotypes between healthy human individuals. Study-wide background: The plates for each donor numbered three CD4 naive, three CD4 memory, two CD8 naive and one CD8 memory.

The sorted-subset replicate PCRs were given 150 to 250 ng DNA, which is tens of thousands of T cell genomes. Using immunoSEQ multiplex PCR, the repertoire was profiled, and TCRdb retains in-frame clones only, with some absent. This table holds about 2.4 million clones, more than 85% found once. Overall study findings and caveats: It was anticipated that sequencing depth would influence how many clonotypes donors shared.

This CDR3 has 12 amino acids. Germline CDR1 SGHTA, CDR2 FQGNSA. Trimming cost V 5 bases and J 5 bases, with 9 bases left between them. Remarks on this clone: The antigen remains unidentified. Within the sample, other DNA sequences also encode this same CDR3.

This receptor was identified in a man younger than 35 in good health. Some clones in this sample may be carry-over from other donors' samples. Sequenced: naive CD4+ T cells from PBMCs. The sample's subset: CD45RA+ positively selected. V gene TRBV7-2 combines with J gene TRBJ1-2; D call uncertain. The CDR3 bases are TGTGCCAGCAGCGCCGACGGGTATGGCTACACCTTC. Amino acid sequence: CASSADGYGYTF.